Sequencing of this TCR beta chain was carried out in a study of T cells in pancreatic ductal adenocarcinoma. Study-level findings and limits: Mean clonality was approximately 0.11 in tumors and roughly 0.072 in blood, not significantly different.

There are 14 residues in the CDR3. CDR1 SGDLS and CDR2 YYNGEE come from the germline V gene. Between the trimmed V and J ends, which lost 0 bases and 5 bases, there was a span of 11 bases. Produced via immunoSEQ multiplex PCR; TCRdb's table is partial and in-frame only. This table has roughly 9,000 clones, 67% appearing once. On this clone: Antigen specificity is unknown.

Surgery without prior neoadjuvant therapy was the treatment of the selected pancreatic ductal adenocarcinoma patients. The clonotype was recovered from a human donor with pancreatic ductal adenocarcinoma. The V and J genes are TRBV9 and TRBJ1-1; tentatively, D is TRBD1 (6 bases). Sample: pancreatic tumor tissue. CDR3 nucleotide sequence: TGTGCCAGCAGCGTAGACCAGGGGATAACTGAAGCTTTCTTT. Protein sequence: CASSVDQGITEAFF.